Listed here are 24 T cell receptor beta chains from one sample, sequenced in a study of graft-versus-host responses after intestinal transplantation. Their antigen targets remain unknown. The data were produced by immunoSEQ multiplex PCR, yet TCRdb's version contains in-frame clones alone and is incomplete. The table has some 95,000 clones, 75% to 95% seen once. Source: unstimulated CD8+ T cells sorted from spleen or lymph node cells, taken before intestinal transplant. All receptors derive from a human donor who received an intestinal transplant.

The chain recombines TRBV5-4 with TRBJ2-1; D might be TRBD2 (6 bases). The length of the CDR3 is 11 residues. Germline V gene data show CDR1 as SGHNT and CDR2 as YYREEE (reference sequence). Deletions cut 4 bases from V and 9 bases from J, with 8 bases between. CDR3 in amino acids: CASSGRGEQFF. The CDR3 DNA is TGTGCCAGCAGCGGGCGGGGTGAGCAGTTCTTC.

This chain joins TRBV4-3 and TRBJ1-5; D is uncertain. Germline lookup yields CDR1 LGHNA and CDR2 YSLEER. V lost 0 bases and J 3 bases, leaving 12 bases between the germline ends. The CDR3 spans 16 residues. The CDR3 sequence is CASSQDLGLTNQPQHF. The DNA for the CDR3 is TGCGCCAGCAGCCAAGATCTAGGACTGACCAATCAGCCCCAGCATTTT.

This clone was seen a few times. The genes are TRBV9 and TRBJ2-5; D call uncertain. The CDR3 consists of 14 residues. The germline V and J ends were trimmed by 0 bases and 5 bases, with 11 bases remaining between them. Germline CDR1 is SGDLS and CDR2 is YYNGEE. For the CDR3, the DNA is TGTGCCAGCAGCGTAGGTACAGATGAGGAGACCCAGTACTTC. It codes for CASSVGTDEETQYF. Full variable domain (missing parts from reference TRBV9 and TRBJ2-5): DSGVTQTPKHLITATGQRVTLRCSPRSGDLSVYWYQQSLDQGLQFLIQYYNGEERAKGNILERFSAQQFPDLHSELNLSSLELGDSALYFCASSVGTDEETQYFGPGTRLLVL.

The count of this clone is one. Other DNA sequences from this sample encode an identical CDR3 as well. The chain carries TRBV6-1 and TRBJ1-5; D is unresolved. V was clipped by 2 bases and J by 4 bases, with 12 bases between them. The CDR3 spans 15 residues. Germline V CDR1 and CDR2: MNHNS, SASEGT. The CDR3 sequence is CASSELKMANQPQHF. The CDR3 DNA is TGTGCCAGCAGTGAACTCAAGATGGCAAATCAGCCCCAGCATTTT.

This chain uses TRBV5-5 with TRBJ1-4, with D maybe TRBD1 (5 bases). Per germline, CDR1 SGHKS and CDR2 YYEKEE (reference sequence). The CDR3 has 14 residues. Between the trimmed V and J ends, which lost 4 bases and 8 bases, there was a span of 15 bases. CDR3 DNA: TGTGCCAGCAGCCTGGGACCCACGGAGGAAAAACTGTTTTTT. Its translation: CASSLGPTEEKLFF.

V gene TRBV5-1 combines with J gene TRBJ2-5; 9 bases are a match to TRBD1. With 3 bases clipped from V and 1 base from J, the junction kept 13 bases outside the gene matches. From germline, CDR1 is SGHRS and CDR2 YFSETQ. This CDR3 is built from 18 residues. The CDR3 region has the DNA TGCGCCAGCAGCTCTCCCCGGGACAGGGCGGGTTTCCAAGAGACCCAGTACTTC. It encodes CASSSPRDRAGFQETQYF. Complete variable domain (other parts from reference TRBV5-1 and TRBJ2-5): KAGVTQTPRYLIKTRGQQVTLSCSPISGHRSVSWYQQTPGQGLQFLFEYFSETQRNKGNFPGRFSGRQFSNSRSEMNVSTLELGDSALYLCASSSPRDRAGFQETQYFGPGTRLLVL.

The chain has TRBV27 and TRBJ1-5; TRBD1 aligns across 11 bases. Germline V gene lookup returns CDR1 MNHEY and CDR2 SMNVEV (reference sequence). The CDR3 has 15 amino acids. V dropped 5 bases and J dropped 4; count of bases not matched to a gene: 4. Here the CDR3 reads CASSVGTGGNQPQHF. The CDR3 bases are TGTGCCAGCAGTGTCGGGACAGGGGGGAATCAGCCCCAGCATTTT.

The V call is TRBV27, the J call TRBJ1-1; a weak D match, TRBD1 (5 bases). Per the germline V gene, CDR1 is MNHEY and CDR2 is SMNVEV (reference sequence). V dropped 0 bases and J dropped 3 bases, with 11 bases sitting between them. The CDR3 covers 15 residues. The CDR3 DNA reads as TGTGCCAGCAGTTTATCGGAGGGAGGGGACACTGAAGCTTTCTTT. The encoded protein is CASSLSEGGDTEAFF.

With regard to this clone: The same CDR3 can be traced to other DNA sequences in this sample. The chain has TRBV27 and TRBJ2-1, with D hard to call. Germline CDR1 reads MNHEY; CDR2 reads SMNVEV (reference sequence). V lost 3 bases and J lost 6, with 6 bases in between. This CDR3 region has 12 residues. CDR3 in DNA: TGTGCCAGCAGTTTTTACGGCAATGAGCAGTTCTTC. It translates to CASSFYGNEQFF.

This sequence joins TRBV5-1 and TRBJ2-1; 7 positions match TRBD2. CDR1 SGHRS and CDR2 YFSETQ come from the germline V gene. J was trimmed by 2 bases and V by 5 bases; bases with no gene match: 7. The CDR3 totals 15 residues. CDR3 sequence: CASRASGDTYNEQFF. The CDR3 coding sequence is TGCGCCAGCAGGGCGAGCGGGGATACCTACAATGAGCAGTTCTTC.

The V gene is TRBV4-3, the J gene TRBJ2-7; the match to TRBD1 covers 7 bases. Germline V lookup: CDR1 LGHNA, CDR2 YSLEER. The CDR3 is made up of 15 amino acids. V was pared by 1 base and J by 3 bases, with 6 bases of the junction left unmatched. In DNA form, the CDR3 reads TGCGCCAGCAGCCAAGGTTTGAGACAGGGCTACGAGCAGTACTTC. As protein: CASSQGLRQGYEQYF.

This rearrangement joins TRBV4-1 to TRBJ2-3; the D gene is possibly TRBD1 (5 bases). V dropped 0 bases and J dropped 5 bases, with 9 bases sitting between them. The germline CDR1 and CDR2 sequences are MGHRA and YSYEKL. The CDR3 has 14 amino acids. In DNA form, the CDR3 reads TGCGCCAGCAGCCAAGATGCAGGGATAGATACGCAGTATTTT. As protein: CASSQDAGIDTQYF.

CDR3 in DNA: TGTGCCAGCAGCTTCACACAGGGAGAGGGACCTGAAGCTTTCTTT. Encoded protein: CASSFTQGEGPEAFF. V gene TRBV5-6 combines with J gene TRBJ1-1; tentatively, D is TRBD1 (6 bases). The V and J ends lost 2 bases and 6 bases respectively, with 17 bases between them. The CDR3 covers 15 residues. CDR1 and CDR2 from the germline V gene are SGHDT and YYEEEE.

This chain connects TRBV6-6 to TRBJ2-7, with TRBD1 matching over 9 bases. Germline V gives CDR1 MNHNY, CDR2 SVGAGI (reference sequence). Losses at the gene ends were 8 bases for V and 5 bases for J; bases not matched to a gene: 13. The CDR3 is 15 amino acids. The DNA of the CDR3 is TGTGCCAGCCGCCCTTCTGGACAGGGGTCCCACGAGCAGTACTTC. Its translation: CASRPSGQGSHEQYF.

The chain combines TRBV7-6 with TRBJ2-7; possibly TRBD1 for D (5 bases). Germline values: CDR1 SGHVS, CDR2 FNYEAQ. The V gene lost 3 bases and the J gene lost 6 bases, with 12 bases spanning the gap. This CDR3 has 13 amino acids. CDR3 nucleotide sequence: TGTGCCAGCAGCTTCGACAGAGGACGCGAGCAGTACTTC. The encoded protein is CASSFDRGREQYF.

This clone was observed a handful of times. The chain uses TRBV5-6 and TRBJ2-7; D may be TRBD1 (6 bases). CDR1 is SGHDT, CDR2 YYEEEE, per germline. This CDR3 region has 14 residues. The V end lost 2 bases, the J end lost 6 bases, and 15 bases lay between the germline ends. This chain's CDR3 is CASSFEAGASEQYF. The CDR3 coding sequence is TGTGCCAGCAGCTTTGAAGCAGGGGCAAGCGAGCAGTACTTC.

The genes are TRBV10-3 and TRBJ2-3; tentative D call: TRBD2 (5 bases). Looked up from germline, CDR1 is ENHRY and CDR2 is SYGVKD. The CDR3 covers 19 residues. V gave up 0 bases and J gave up 2 bases, with 21 bases separating them. This CDR3 reads CAISESWTPRASNTDTQYF. CDR3 coding DNA: TGTGCCATCAGTGAGTCATGGACCCCGAGGGCATCAAACACAGATACGCAGTATTTT.

V and J are TRBV7-9 and TRBJ2-5; 11 positions agree with TRBD2. The CDR3 has 14 residues. The germline V gene has CDR1 SEHNR and CDR2 FQNEAQ (reference sequence). The V gene end was trimmed by 6 bases and the J gene end by 2 bases; junction bases not matched to a gene: 2. The CDR3 reads CASRGTSGQETQYF. The CDR3 DNA is TGTGCCAGCAGAGGGACTAGCGGTCAAGAGACCCAGTACTTC.

The rearrangement joins TRBV30 to TRBJ2-1; 11 bases agree with TRBD1. V dropped 3 bases and J dropped 5; count of bases not matched to a gene: 3. CDR1 is GTSNPN and CDR2 is SVGIG in the germline V gene (reference sequence). This CDR3 spans 14 amino acids. This CDR3 is CAWRPGQGDNEQFF. DNA of the CDR3: TGTGCCTGGAGACCGGGACAGGGGGACAATGAGCAGTTCTTC.

The chain is built from TRBV27 and TRBJ1-2, with D unresolved. Germline CDR1 reads MNHEY; CDR2 reads SMNVEV (reference sequence). The V end was cut by 2 bases, the J end by 7 bases, with 17 bases between. CDR3 length: 15 residues. Here the CDR3 DNA reads TGTGCCAGCAGTTTACGATCCAAGTTAGAAACTGGCTACACCTTC. This gives the protein CASSLRSKLETGYTF.

The gene calls are TRBV18 and TRBJ2-3; 8 bases fit TRBD2. CDR3 length: 16 residues. CDR1 KGHSH and CDR2 LQKENI come from the germline V gene. The J segment lost 3 bases and the V segment lost 1 base, leaving 6 bases of the junction unmatched. In nucleotides, the CDR3 is TGTGCCAGCTCACCACGGGGCGAGCGGGAGACAGATACGCAGTATTTT. This gives the protein CASSPRGERETDTQYF.

The chain is built from TRBV7-9 and TRBJ1-2; 8 nucleotides align to TRBD1. Per germline, CDR1 SEHNR and CDR2 FQNEAQ (reference sequence). The CDR3 length is 14 residues. The V segment lost 2 bases and the J segment 4 bases; nucleotides outside the gene matches: 3. DNA for the CDR3: TGTGCCAGCAGCTTACAGGGGGCAAGCTATGGCTACACCTTC. Its protein is CASSLQGASYGYTF. The full variable domain, its missing parts supplied by reference TRBV7-9 and TRBJ1-2, is DTGVSQNPRHKITKRGQNVTFRCDPISEHNRLYWYRQTLGQGPEFLTYFQNEAQLEKSRLLSDRFSAERPKGSFSTLEIQRTEQGDSAMYLCASSLQGASYGYTFGSGTRLTVV.

V usage is TRBV5-1 and J usage is TRBJ2-1; 9 nucleotides match TRBD1. V gave up 7 bases and J gave up 8 bases; unmatched junction bases: 10. The CDR3 loop spans 14 amino acids. Germline V gene data show CDR1 as SGHRS and CDR2 as YFSETQ. The CDR3 bases are TGCGCCAGCCGATCCCGGACAGGGGAGCATGAGCAGTTCTTC. Translation gives CASRSRTGEHEQFF.

This chain joins TRBV6-5 and TRBJ2-1, with 9 bases that match TRBD1. The CDR3 contains 15 residues. Per germline, CDR1 MNHEY and CDR2 SVGAGI. V shed 6 bases, J shed 3 bases, and the junction held 6 bases outside the gene matches. DNA of the CDR3: TGTGCCAGCAGGGCACCGGGACAGGGCTACAATGAGCAGTTCTTC. Protein product: CASRAPGQGYNEQFF.